This T cell receptor (beta chain) was recorded in a study of Graves' ophthalmopathy and Graves' hyperthyroidism. CDR1 is LNHDA, CDR2 SQIVND, per germline (reference sequence). The CDR3 spans 14 residues. V lost 4 bases and J lost 2, with 12 bases in between. Ages of hyperthyroidism patients ran from 18 to 65, and their diagnoses were new, under 2 months' duration. Certain patients were not enrolled. These were patients with other autoimmune diseases, uncontrolled infections, pregnancy or lactation. This clonotype was observed a few times. Beta-chain TCR CDR3 regions were amplified from RNA transcripts. An initial RT-PCR round employing HTBI primers preceded a second-round multiplex PCR. A single record per CDR3 protein comes from TCRdb applying MiXCR to the multiplex PCR reads. The table shows 500,000 to 700,000 distinct CDR3 sequences, with just under 40% occurring only once.

The sequence derives from an adult man with Graves' hyperthyroidism. The sample was peripheral blood or thyroid tissue (not recorded which). The J gene is TRBJ2-7, the V gene TRBV19, with a weak D call TRBD1 (7 bases). This CDR3 is CASSSGTAAYEQYF. CDR3 coding DNA: TGTGCCAGTAGTAGCGGGACAGCCGCCTACGAGCAGTACTTC.